Following are 19 T cell receptor beta chains from one sample sequenced in a study of blood T cell repertoires in COVID-19. TCRdb keeps only in-frame clones here, not all; method: immunoSEQ multiplex PCR. In the table there are 120,000 to 150,000 clones, 88% of which are singletons. The sequenced sample consisted of peripheral blood. The receptors shown here come from a human donor in a cohort sampled during active COVID-19.

The chain is built from TRBV5-1 and TRBJ2-7, with D possibly TRBD1 on 6 matching bases. Germline CDR1 reads SGHRS; CDR2 reads YFSETQ. V dropped 2 bases and J dropped 7 bases, with 13 bases sitting between them. This CDR3 contains 13 residues. For the CDR3, the DNA is TGCGCCAGCAGCTTACCGAATCAGGGGGAGCAGTACTTC. This codes for CASSLPNQGEQYF.

The chain employs TRBV2 and TRBJ2-3; TRBD1 matches 8 bases. CDR3 length: 14 amino acids. The germline gives CDR1 SNHLY, CDR2 FYNNEI. The ends lost 8 bases at V and 1 base at J; junction bases unmatched: 5. The CDR3 DNA sequence: TGTGCCAGCGTGTGGGACAGGCGCACAGATACGCAGTATTTT. Translation: CASVWDRRTDTQYF. Combining the CDR3 with reference TRBV2 and TRBJ2-3 gives the whole variable domain EPEVTQTPSHQVTQMGQEVILRCVPISNHLYFYWYRQILGQKVEFLVSFYNNEISEKSEIFDDQFSVERPDGSNFTLKIRSTKLEDSAMYFCASVWDRRTDTQYFGPGTRLTVL.

The chain uses TRBV21-1 and TRBJ2-5; the table's D gene call, TRBD2, was not cross checked with the DNA. TRBV21-1 represents a pseudogene. CDR3 length: 17 amino acids. CDR3 amino acids: CASSSGLAGGWKVTQYF. CDR3 nucleotides: TGTGCCAGCAGCAGTGGACTAGCGGGGGGCTGGAAGGTGACCCAGTACTTC.

The rearrangement joins TRBV28 to TRBJ2-5; D is perhaps TRBD1 (6 bases). The germline V gene encodes CDR1 MDHEN and CDR2 SYDVKM. The CDR3 has 15 amino acids. The V end lost 5 bases, the J end lost 4 bases, and 17 bases lay between the germline ends. CDR3 sequence (DNA): TGTGCCAGCAGTCCCGGACAGATTTCAAGAGAGACCCAGTACTTC. This codes for CASSPGQISRETQYF.

This chain uses TRBV3-1 (or the pseudogene TRBV3-2) with TRBJ2-1; D is perhaps TRBD1 (5 bases). V was shortened by 4 bases and J by 1 base, with 17 bases between the two germline ends. Germline V lookup: CDR1 LGHDT, CDR2 YNNKEL (reference sequence). CDR3 length: 17 amino acids. The CDR3: CASSPTHQGRSYNEQFF. Here the CDR3 DNA reads TGTGCCAGCAGCCCCACCCACCAGGGTAGGTCCTACAATGAGCAGTTCTTC.

This chain links TRBV5-6 with TRBJ1-2; 9 bases line up with TRBD1. The CDR3 contains 15 residues. V dropped 4 bases and J dropped 5; count of bases not matched to a gene: 9. In germline, CDR1 is SGHDT, CDR2 YYEEEE. The CDR3 loop reads CASSKDRGRTYGYTF. CDR3 in DNA: TGTGCCAGCAGCAAGGACAGGGGTAGGACATATGGCTACACCTTC.

Points on this clone: Other DNA sequences of this sample code for an identical CDR3. The chain employs TRBV19 and TRBJ1-6; D gene unclear. Looked up from germline, CDR1 is LNHDA and CDR2 is SQIVND (reference sequence). Trimming took off 3 bases at V and 8 bases at J, with 5 bases between the two ends. The CDR3 has 12 residues. This CDR3 is CASSISDSPLHF. The CDR3 DNA reads as TGTGCCAGTAGTATTAGTGATTCACCCCTCCACTTT.

The genes are TRBV7-8 and TRBJ2-6; weak D call: TRBD1 (5 bases). Germline V gene lookup returns CDR1 SGHVS and CDR2 FQNEAQ. The ends were cut back, 0 bases at V and 0 bases at J, with 15 bases in the middle. The CDR3 is made up of 19 amino acids. The CDR3: CASSLASGKEISGANVLTF. The CDR3 DNA is TGTGCCAGCAGCTTAGCGTCAGGGAAGGAGATCTCTGGGGCCAACGTCCTGACTTTC.

This chain joins TRBV7-3 and TRBJ2-3, with a tentative D call TRBD1 (6 bases). Trimming shortened V by 3 bases and J by 0 bases, and 10 bases separated the two germline ends. This CDR3 has 15 amino acids. Germline V gene lookup returns CDR1 SGHTA and CDR2 FQGTGA. The DNA of the CDR3 is TGTGCCAGCAGCTTCGGACAGACCAGCACAGATACGCAGTATTTT. Encoded protein: CASSFGQTSTDTQYF.

The count of this clone is one. The CDR3: CASSQDLGNQPQHF. The CDR3 DNA follows: TGCGCCAGCAGCCAAGATCTAGGCAATCAGCCCCAGCATTTT. The chain links TRBV4-3 to TRBJ1-5; D not certain. The germline V gene has CDR1 LGHNA and CDR2 YSLEER. CDR3 length: 14 amino acids. The V gene lost 0 bases and the J gene lost 2 bases, with 5 bases spanning the gap.

The rearrangement uses TRBV4-3 and TRBJ1-4; no definite D call. CDR3 length: 12 residues. Trimming removed 3 bases from V and 3 bases from J, with 2 bases in between. Germline lookup yields CDR1 LGHNA and CDR2 YSLEER. This CDR3 is CASSHSNEKLFF. The DNA for the CDR3 is TGCGCCAGCAGCCACTCTAATGAAAAACTGTTTTTT.

The chain couples TRBV7-2 to TRBJ2-3; no clear D. The CDR3 totals 13 residues. Germline CDR1 reads SGHTA; CDR2 reads FQGNSA. V was trimmed by 4 bases and J by 2 bases, leaving 7 bases between them. CDR3 residues: CASSYRATDTQYF. The CDR3 bases are TGTGCCAGCAGCTATAGAGCCACAGATACGCAGTATTTT.

The V and J genes are TRBV5-4 and TRBJ2-5; TRBD2 matches at 8 bases. Per germline, CDR1 SGHNT and CDR2 YYREEE (reference sequence). Germline trimming cut 4 bases from V and 5 bases from J; bases unmatched to any gene: 7. This CDR3 comprises 14 residues. CDR3 bases: TGTGCCAGCAGCCCCACTAGCGGTGGGGAGACCCAGTACTTC. Translated, it gives CASSPTSGGETQYF.

The chain is built from TRBV5-4 and TRBJ2-2, with 11 bases lining up with TRBD1. In germline, CDR1 is SGHNT, CDR2 YYREEE (reference sequence). V gave up 2 bases and J gave up 6 bases; unmatched junction bases: 3. The CDR3 contains 15 residues. CDR3 DNA sequence: TGTGCCAGCAGCTTCGGACAGGGGGCGCCCGGGGAGCTGTTTTTT. Translating it yields CASSFGQGAPGELFF.

V usage is TRBV28 and J usage is TRBJ2-7; TRBD2 matches at 10 bases. In germline, CDR1 is MDHEN, CDR2 SYDVKM. After removal of 2 bases from V and 2 bases from J, the junction contained 6 bases not matched to a gene. The CDR3 is 16 amino acids. The CDR3 nucleotides read TGTGCCAGCAGTTTAATGGGTCTAGCGGGGGCCTACGAGCAGTACTTC. Protein: CASSLMGLAGAYEQYF.

J is TRBJ1-1 and V is TRBV24-1; D possibly corresponds to TRBD1 (5 bases). The CDR3 extends over 14 amino acids. Trimming cost V 5 bases and J 7 bases, with 16 bases left between them. From germline, CDR1 is KGHDR and CDR2 SFDVKD. CDR3 amino acids: CATSGNRGMNEAFF. The CDR3 DNA sequence: TGTGCCACCAGTGGGAATCGGGGGATGAATGAAGCTTTCTTT.

The count of this clone is one. The V gene is TRBV28, the J gene TRBJ1-5; D unresolved. The germline gives CDR1 MDHEN, CDR2 SYDVKM. CDR3 length: 12 amino acids. Trimming took off 2 bases at V and 6 bases at J, with 5 bases between the two ends. The CDR3 loop is CASSLNIQPQHF. In DNA, the CDR3 is TGTGCCAGCAGTTTAAATATTCAGCCCCAGCATTTT.

The chain joins TRBV4-2 to TRBJ1-3; a possible D gene is TRBD1 (6 bases). This CDR3 is 20 amino acids long. Per the germline V gene, CDR1 is LGHNA and CDR2 is YNFKEQ. The V end lost 0 bases, the J end lost 0 bases, and 21 bases lay between the germline ends. Written as DNA, the CDR3 is TGTGCCAGCAGCCAAGATCGATGGAGGCGACAGGACCTCTCTGGAAACACCATATATTTT. As protein: CASSQDRWRRQDLSGNTIYF.

The rearrangement links TRBV6-5 to TRBJ2-2, with 7 bases lining up with TRBD1. Per germline, CDR1 MNHEY and CDR2 SVGAGI. Trimming took 5 bases from V and 1 from J; bases not matched to a gene: 1. The CDR3 extends over 14 amino acids. CDR3 amino acids: CASSRTGNTGELFF. The DNA for the CDR3 is TGTGCCAGCAGTAGGACAGGGAACACCGGGGAGCTGTTTTTT.